This TCR beta chain stems from a study of T cells in Graves' hyperthyroidism and ophthalmopathy. As regards this clonotype: The antigen is undetermined.

V lost 2 bases and J lost 7; bases outside the gene matches: 8. Germline CDR1 LGHNA, CDR2 YNFKEQ. The CDR3 covers 15 residues. It was RNA transcripts that yielded the amplified TCR beta CDR3 regions. The HTBI primer set drove a first-round RT-PCR of the TCR CDR3. TCRdb passed the multiplex PCR reads through MiXCR, listing each CDR3 protein once. The sample includes 500,000 to 750,000 distinct CDR3 sequences, less than 20% of them seen just once. Patients were excluded because of uncontrolled infection, other autoimmune disease, pregnancy or lactation. PBMCs were sourced from approximately 10 ml fresh peripheral blood. Study-wide points: Most expanded thyroid clonotypes above 0.001 recurred in blood.

Material: blood. V is TRBV4-2 and J is TRBJ1-1; TRBD1 aligns across 9 bases. The TCR sequence derives from a woman aged 25 to 45 with Graves' hyperthyroidism. This CDR3 reads CASSQPGQGIYEAFF. The CDR3 nucleotides are TGTGCCAGCAGCCAACCTGGACAGGGGATATATGAAGCTTTCTTT.